The 5 T cell receptor beta chains below were found in one sample sequenced in a study of T-cell memory formation after mild COVID-19 (dated by TCRdb to the early 2020s). Library creation used 5' RACE. These reads were obtained on an Illumina NovaSeq 6000. Clones were called with MiXCR by TCRdb after fastp trimmed the public reads at Q25, and only in-frame beta chains were retained. Every CDR3 protein is listed once, alongside the most common genes and DNA of its rows. Present in this sample are 140,000 to 150,000 distinct CDR3 sequences, roughly 6.2% of which were seen just once. About 1.9% of the sample is in the top ten clones. Sequencing input: PBMCs or a T cell subset sorted from them (not recorded which). The receptors derive from an adult woman who had mild COVID-19 (a few samples of this study predate the infection). The sample titles of this study are shuffled in the database, so cell type and time point are left out; the donor was told from shared clones.

The V gene is TRBV3-1, the J gene TRBJ2-2; 9 nucleotides agree with TRBD2. The CDR3 length is 16 residues. V was pared by 1 base and J by 4 bases, with 4 bases of the junction left unmatched. Looked up from germline, CDR1 is LGHDT and CDR2 is YNNKEL (reference sequence). The CDR3 DNA reads TGTGCCAGCAGCCAAGTCGCTAGCGGGATCACCGGGGAGCTGTTTTTT. It yields the protein CASSQVASGITGELFF.

This clonotype has ten or more counts. This chain joins TRBV29-1 and TRBJ1-2, with D unresolved. Deletions cut 6 bases from V and 4 bases from J, with 15 bases between. Germline V lookup: CDR1 SQVTM, CDR2 ANQGSEA. The CDR3 sequence is 13 residues long. Here the CDR3 reads CSVPLSGPYGYTF. DNA of the CDR3: TGCAGCGTGCCCCTTAGCGGCCCCTATGGCTACACCTTC.

The table lists this clonotype with a few counts. The chain uses TRBV29-1 and TRBJ2-1; either TRBD1 or TRBD2 may fit D (5 bases each). V shed 6 bases and J shed 7 bases, with 16 bases lying between them. Germline CDR1 and CDR2: SQVTM and ANQGSEA. The CDR3 sequence is 13 residues long. The CDR3 loop reads CSVPWDPGNEQFF. As DNA, the CDR3 is TGCAGCGTCCCATGGGACCCGGGGAATGAGCAGTTCTTC.

This clonotype occurred many times. The genes are TRBV5-6 and TRBJ1-5, with 7 positions matching TRBD1. V shed 4 bases and J 7 bases; nucleotides not matched to a gene: 11. This CDR3 comprises 15 residues. Germline lookup yields CDR1 SGHDT and CDR2 YYEEEE. This CDR3 is CASSLSGQVVQPQHF. The CDR3 bases are TGTGCCAGCAGCCTCTCTGGACAGGTAGTACAGCCCCAGCATTTT.

This clonotype was found many times. J is TRBJ2-3 and V is TRBV4-2; TRBD2 matches 7 bases. The germline gives CDR1 LGHNA, CDR2 YNFKEQ. V was clipped by 4 bases and J by 4 bases; unmatched bases: 17. This CDR3 comprises 18 residues. The DNA for the CDR3 is TGTGCCAGCAGCCGGGGGGTCTCTAGCGGCCTGGGGGCAGATACGCAGTATTTT. The encoded protein is CASSRGVSSGLGADTQYF.